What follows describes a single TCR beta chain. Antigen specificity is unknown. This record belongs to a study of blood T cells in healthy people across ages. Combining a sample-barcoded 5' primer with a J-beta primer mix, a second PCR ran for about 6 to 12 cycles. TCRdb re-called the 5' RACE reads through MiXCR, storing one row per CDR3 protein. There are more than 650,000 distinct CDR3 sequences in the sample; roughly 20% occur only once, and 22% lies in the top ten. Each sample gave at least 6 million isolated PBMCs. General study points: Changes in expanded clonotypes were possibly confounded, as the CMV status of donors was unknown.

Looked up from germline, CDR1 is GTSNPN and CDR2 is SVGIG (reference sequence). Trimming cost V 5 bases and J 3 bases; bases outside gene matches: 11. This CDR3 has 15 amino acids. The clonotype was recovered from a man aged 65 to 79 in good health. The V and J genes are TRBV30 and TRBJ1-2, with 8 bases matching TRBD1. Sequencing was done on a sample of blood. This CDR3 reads CAWVPGTGTYYGYTF. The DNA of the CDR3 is TGTGCCTGGGTTCCCGGGACAGGAACCTACTATGGCTACACCTTC.